Each of the 12 T cell receptor beta chains below was sequenced from the same sample in a study of blood T cell repertoires in COVID-19. Profiled with immunoSEQ multiplex PCR; TCRdb holds only in-frame clones, not every one. This table has approximately 14,000 clones, about 85% appearing once. The sample consisted of peripheral blood. The receptor set was obtained from a human donor in a cohort sampled during active COVID-19.

DNA for the CDR3: TGCGCCAGCAGCTTGTATGGGAGTAACCACAATGAGCAGTTCTTC. It specifies CASSLYGSNHNEQFF. V gene TRBV5-1 combines with J gene TRBJ2-1, with D maybe TRBD2 (5 bases). Germline V gives CDR1 SGHRS, CDR2 YFSETQ. V lost 1 base and J 5 bases, leaving 13 bases between the germline ends. CDR3 size: 15 residues.

The CDR3 sequence: CASSKAPQGSPLHF. The CDR3 bases are TGTGCCAGCAGCAAAGCTCCACAGGGCTCACCCCTCCACTTT. V is TRBV21-1 and J is TRBJ1-6; the table names TRBD1, a call not compared with the DNA. TRBV21-1 is termed a pseudogene. The CDR3 spans 14 residues.

This clone was seen repeatedly, ten times or more. The rearrangement uses TRBV10-1 and TRBJ2-3; 8 nucleotides match TRBD2. The J segment lost 2 bases and the V segment lost 2 bases, leaving 6 bases of the junction unmatched. The germline gives CDR1 WNHNN, CDR2 SYGVQD (reference sequence). This CDR3 has 16 amino acids. This chain's CDR3 is CASSEPEAGATDTQYF. For the CDR3, the DNA is TGCGCCAGCAGTGAGCCCGAAGCGGGAGCCACAGATACGCAGTATTTT.

This clone was picked up a small number of times. The J gene is TRBJ2-7, the V gene TRBV27; D is possibly TRBD2 (6 bases). V was shortened by 5 bases and J by 2 bases, with 13 bases between the two germline ends. The CDR3 has 14 amino acids. The germline CDR1 and CDR2 sequences are MNHEY and SMNVEV (reference sequence). CDR3 sequence (DNA): TGTGCCAGCAGTCCTCCGCGGGAAACCTACGAGCAGTACTTC. It is translated as CASSPPRETYEQYF.

V is TRBV27 and J is TRBJ2-1; 11 nucleotides agree with TRBD2. The V gene's germline CDR1 is MNHEY and CDR2 SMNVEV (reference sequence). V was pared by 0 bases and J by 9 bases, with 10 bases of the junction left unmatched. This CDR3 contains 17 residues. CDR3 amino acids: CASSLSKASGRLGEQFF. The CDR3 DNA reads as TGTGCCAGCAGTTTATCGAAGGCTAGCGGGAGGCTCGGTGAGCAGTTCTTC.

The rearrangement uses TRBV30 and TRBJ1-5; weak D call: TRBD1 (6 bases). The germline V gene has CDR1 GTSNPN and CDR2 SVGIG (reference sequence). V was pared by 5 bases and J by 3 bases, with 14 bases between. The CDR3 runs 14 residues. CDR3 coding DNA: TGTGCCTGGGGGGTCGGACAGATCAATCAGCCCCAGCATTTT. Encoded protein: CAWGVGQINQPQHF.

This chain links TRBV7-8 with TRBJ1-5; 7 bases match TRBD1. V shed 4 bases and J 3 bases; nucleotides not matched to a gene: 12. The germline CDR1 and CDR2 sequences are SGHVS and FQNEAQ. The length of the CDR3 is 17 residues. DNA of the CDR3: TGTGCCAGCAGCTCGCGACCTCAGGGGGTTGTCAATCAGCCCCAGCATTTT. It codes for CASSSRPQGVVNQPQHF.

The J gene is TRBJ2-7, the V gene TRBV6-2 or TRBV6-3; 11 bases line up with TRBD1. Germline CDR1 MNHEY, CDR2 SVGEGT. This CDR3 is 13 amino acids long. Losses at the gene ends were 4 bases for V and 5 bases for J; bases not matched to a gene: 1. The CDR3 DNA follows: TGTGCCAGCAGTTTGGGACAGGGGGACGAGCAGTACTTC. Amino acids: CASSLGQGDEQYF.

The chain uses TRBV6-4 and TRBJ2-1; tentative D call: TRBD2 (6 bases). Trimming took 3 bases from V and 0 from J, leaving 12 bases between them. This CDR3 has 16 residues. Germline V CDR1 and CDR2: MRHNA, SNTAGT. The CDR3 region is CASSDEWGDSYNEQFF. DNA for the CDR3: TGTGCCAGCAGTGATGAGTGGGGGGACTCCTACAATGAGCAGTTCTTC.

The chain links TRBV27 to TRBJ2-1, with unresolved D. CDR3 length: 11 amino acids. The V end lost 3 bases, the J end lost 6 bases, and 3 bases lay between the germline ends. The V gene's germline CDR1 is MNHEY and CDR2 SMNVEV (reference sequence). The CDR3 reads CASSFSNEQFF. The CDR3 nucleotides read TGTGCCAGCAGTTTCAGCAATGAGCAGTTCTTC.

The V gene is TRBV6-5, the J gene TRBJ2-2; 12 bases are shared with TRBD2. Per the germline V gene, CDR1 is MNHEY and CDR2 is SVGAGI. This CDR3 region has 15 residues. V shed 2 bases and J 7 bases; nucleotides not matched to a gene: 2. The CDR3 nucleotides are TGTGCCAGCAGTTACCGGACTAGCGGGAACGGGGAGCTGTTTTTT. Protein: CASSYRTSGNGELFF.

The CDR3 here is CSVVRLAGGLNEQFF. The CDR3 bases are TGCAGCGTTGTGAGACTAGCGGGAGGACTAAATGAGCAGTTCTTC. V gene TRBV29-1 combines with J gene TRBJ2-1, with 13 bases identical to TRBD2. The germline V gene encodes CDR1 SQVTM and CDR2 ANQGSEA. The J segment lost 7 bases and the V segment lost 4 bases, leaving 7 bases of the junction unmatched. The CDR3 covers 15 residues.